This TCR beta chain came from a study of shared clonotypes between healthy human individuals. Original methodology: Filtering differed, since immunoSEQ gave only junction sequences and no quality scores. Clones were sequenced by immunoSEQ multiplex PCR, and TCRdb holds only the in-frame ones, with some missing. V and J calls and clone size are those listed in that table; D and trimming were worked out from the DNA. The sample contains millions of clones, 85% to 95% of which appear only once. Donors were healthy HIV-negative adults without recently reported acute infections or vaccinations. It was into CD45RA+ naive and CD45RA-negative memory subsets that the CD4+ cells were split. Notes on this clone: Its matching antigen is unknown.

Regarding the study as a whole: Rarefaction exposed incomplete sorted-subset sequencing despite large depth.

V lost 4 bases, J lost 0 bases, and 8 bases stayed unmatched. The CDR3 is 16 residues long. CDR1 is SGHRS and CDR2 is YFSETQ in the germline V gene. The sequence was obtained from a man aged 18 to 29 in good health. The sequencing input was naive CD4+ T cells sorted from blood. Subset denoted: CD45RA+ positively selected. The chain recombines TRBV5-1 with TRBJ2-3, with 7 bases matching TRBD2. CDR3 coding DNA: TGCGCCAGCAGCGTAAACCTAGCGGCTAGCACAGATACGCAGTATTTT. Translation gives CASSVNLAASTDTQYF. The variable domain in full, completed from reference TRBV5-1 and TRBJ2-3, reads KAGVTQTPRYLIKTRGQQVTLSCSPISGHRSVSWYQQTPGQGLQFLFEYFSETQRNKGNFPGRFSGRQFSNSRSEMNVSTLELGDSALYLCASSVNLAASTDTQYFGPGTRLTVL.